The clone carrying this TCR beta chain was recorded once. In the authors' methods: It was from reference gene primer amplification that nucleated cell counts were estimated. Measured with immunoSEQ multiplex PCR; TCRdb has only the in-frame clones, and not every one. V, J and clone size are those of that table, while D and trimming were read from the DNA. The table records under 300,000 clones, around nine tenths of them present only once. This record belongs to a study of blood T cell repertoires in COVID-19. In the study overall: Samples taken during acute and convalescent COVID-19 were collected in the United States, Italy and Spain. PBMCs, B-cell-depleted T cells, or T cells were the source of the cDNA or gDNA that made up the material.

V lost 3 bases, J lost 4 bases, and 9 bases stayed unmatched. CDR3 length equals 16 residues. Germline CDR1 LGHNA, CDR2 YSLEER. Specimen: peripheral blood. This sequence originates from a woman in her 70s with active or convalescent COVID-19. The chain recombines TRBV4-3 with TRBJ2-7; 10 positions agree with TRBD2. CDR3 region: CASSQQFSGGLYEQYF. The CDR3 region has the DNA TGCGCCAGCAGCCAGCAATTTAGCGGGGGGTTATACGAGCAGTACTTC.